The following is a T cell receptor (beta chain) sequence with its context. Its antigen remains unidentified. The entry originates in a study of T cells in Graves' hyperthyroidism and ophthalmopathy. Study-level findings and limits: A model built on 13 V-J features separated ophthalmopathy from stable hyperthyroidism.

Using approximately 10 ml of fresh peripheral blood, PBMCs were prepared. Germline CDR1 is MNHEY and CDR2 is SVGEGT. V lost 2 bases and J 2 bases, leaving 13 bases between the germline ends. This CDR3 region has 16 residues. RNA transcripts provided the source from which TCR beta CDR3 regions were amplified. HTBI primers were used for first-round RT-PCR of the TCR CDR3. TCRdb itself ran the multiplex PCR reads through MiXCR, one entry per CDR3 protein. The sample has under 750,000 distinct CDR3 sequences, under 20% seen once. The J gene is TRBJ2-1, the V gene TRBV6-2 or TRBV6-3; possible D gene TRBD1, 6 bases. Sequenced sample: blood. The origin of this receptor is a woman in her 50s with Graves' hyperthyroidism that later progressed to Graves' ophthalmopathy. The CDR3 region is CASSYDGQRPYNEQFF. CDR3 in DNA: TGTGCCAGCAGTTACGACGGACAGCGGCCCTACAATGAGCAGTTCTTC.